A single sample is the source of the 10 T cell receptor beta chains below, sequenced in a study of T cells after yellow fever vaccination. TCRdb reprocessed the 5' RACE reads with MiXCR, giving one entry per CDR3 protein. The sample includes approximately 300,000 distinct CDR3 sequences, around 7.3% of them seen just once. Material: PBMCs, obtained about 41 days after the first yellow fever vaccination. These receptors were obtained from a man younger than 30 who received the YFV17D yellow fever vaccine.

This clonotype was recorded a few times. V and J are TRBV24-1 and TRBJ2-1, with a tentative D call TRBD1 (6 bases). The germline gives CDR1 KGHDR, CDR2 SFDVKD. The CDR3 spans 14 residues. Trimming shortened V by 2 bases and J by 6 bases, and 10 bases separated the two germline ends. This chain's CDR3 is CATSDYRETNEQFF. DNA for the CDR3: TGTGCCACCAGTGATTACAGGGAGACCAATGAGCAGTTCTTC.

This clonotype was recorded at least ten times. This chain connects TRBV6-6 to TRBJ1-4; D is perhaps TRBD1 (5 bases). The V end was cut by 8 bases, the J end by 8 bases, with 15 bases between. The germline V gene has CDR1 MNHNY and CDR2 SVGAGI (reference sequence). CDR3 length equals 13 residues. This CDR3 reads CASLGQGGEKLFF. In DNA form, the CDR3 reads TGTGCCAGCCTTGGGCAGGGTGGAGAAAAACTGTTTTTT.

Only a few counts were recorded for this clonotype. V usage is TRBV12-3 or TRBV12-4 and J usage is TRBJ1-2, with D maybe TRBD1 (5 bases). With 5 bases removed from V and 10 bases from J, the gap between germline ends came to 11 bases. The length of the CDR3 is 11 residues. The CDR3 sequence is CASSLWDFYTF. DNA for the CDR3: TGTGCCAGCAGTCTATGGGACTTCTACACCTTC.

The rearrangement links TRBV29-1 to TRBJ1-1; D remains unclear. This CDR3 spans 12 amino acids. Germline CDR1 and CDR2: SQVTM and ANQGSEA. V lost 7 bases and J lost 0, with 9 bases in between. CDR3 loop: CSAAGMNTEAFF. CDR3 in DNA: TGCAGCGCGGCGGGCATGAACACTGAAGCTTTCTTT.

This clonotype was detected many times. The gene calls are TRBV20-1 and TRBJ2-3; D gene ambiguous. CDR1 is DFQATT and CDR2 is SNEGSKA in the germline V gene (reference sequence). The CDR3 extends over 12 amino acids. V was trimmed by 6 bases and J by 0 bases, leaving 7 bases between them. The CDR3 DNA reads as TGCAGTGCACCCGGGAGCACAGATACGCAGTATTTT. As protein: CSAPGSTDTQYF.

This clonotype was seen only a few times. The chain couples TRBV6-5 to TRBJ2-7; D tentatively fits TRBD1 or TRBD2 (6 bases each). V was pared by 5 bases and J by 4 bases, with 18 bases between. CDR1 is MNHEY, CDR2 SVGAGI, per germline. The CDR3 is 15 residues long. Written as DNA, the CDR3 is TGTGCCAGCAGTACCAATAGGGGGGCTACTTACGAGCAGTACTTC. This codes for CASSTNRGATYEQYF.

This clonotype was seen repeatedly, ten times or more. The chain combines TRBV6-5 with TRBJ2-5, with 10 nucleotides matching TRBD2. Per germline, CDR1 MNHEY and CDR2 SVGAGI. There are 18 residues in the CDR3. Trimming at V came to 0 bases and at J to 2 bases, leaving 9 bases not matched to a gene. Here the CDR3 reads CASSYSRVLAGVQETQYF. The CDR3 DNA reads TGTGCCAGCAGTTACTCGCGGGTGCTAGCGGGGGTGCAAGAGACCCAGTACTTC.

The chain joins TRBV11-2 to TRBJ2-5; D unclear. CDR3 length: 14 amino acids. In germline, CDR1 is SGHAT, CDR2 FQNNGV. Trimming left V 4 bases short and J 1 base short, with 10 bases between. DNA for the CDR3: TGTGCCAGCAGCTCCTCTGGGCGCCAAGAGACCCAGTACTTC. This codes for CASSSSGRQETQYF.

V is TRBV7-9 and J is TRBJ2-1, with a tentative D call TRBD2 (6 bases). V was pared by 2 bases and J by 5 bases, with 16 bases between. Germline values: CDR1 SEHNR, CDR2 FQNEAQ (reference sequence). There are 16 residues in the CDR3. The CDR3 sequence is CASSLSMGGSHNEQFF. The CDR3 DNA reads as TGTGCCAGCAGCTTAAGCATGGGGGGATCTCACAATGAGCAGTTCTTC.

In this sample, this clonotype turned up a few times. V is TRBV12-3 or TRBV12-4 and J is TRBJ2-1; D remains ambiguous. The V and J ends lost 2 bases and 8 bases respectively, with 13 bases between them. The CDR3 covers 14 residues. The CDR3 bases are TGTGCCAGCAGTTTAACCACTATGGGGTATGAGCAGTTCTTC. Its translation: CASSLTTMGYEQFF.